Shown below are 12 T cell receptor beta chains from a single sample sequenced in a study of OX40 agonist ivuxolimab in advanced cancers. TCRdb's table, derived via immunoSEQ multiplex PCR, lists solely in-frame clones and lacks some. The sample has about 79,000 clones; roughly 87% are singletons. Sequences were derived from CD4+ or CD8+ T cells sorted from blood, sampled in a trial of the OX40 agonist ivuxolimab. Source of these receptors: an adult with an advanced solid tumor such as melanoma, head and neck, liver or kidney cancer.

The chain couples TRBV4-2 to TRBJ2-5, with D hard to call. The germline CDR1 and CDR2 sequences are LGHNA and YNFKEQ. V was clipped by 4 bases and J by 5 bases, with 5 bases between them. CDR3 size: 11 residues. CDR3 sequence (DNA): TGTGCCAGCAGCCGTCTCGAGACCCAGTACTTC. It codes for CASSRLETQYF.

V gene TRBV10-1 combines with J gene TRBJ2-3; TRBD2 matches at 7 bases. Germline trimming cut 0 bases from V and 1 base from J; bases unmatched to any gene: 7. The CDR3 is 17 amino acids. Germline V gene lookup returns CDR1 WNHNN and CDR2 SYGVQD (reference sequence). The DNA of the CDR3 is TGCGCCAGCAGTGAGTCGATTGTGGGGGGGGGCACAGATACGCAGTATTTT. Protein sequence: CASSESIVGGGTDTQYF.

The CDR3 sequence is CASSREDAEQYF. The CDR3 nucleotides are TGTGCCAGCAGCCGGGAGGACGCCGAGCAGTACTTC. This rearrangement joins TRBV7-9 to TRBJ2-7; 7 bases align to TRBD2. Per germline, CDR1 SEHNR and CDR2 FQNEAQ (reference sequence). The CDR3 runs 12 residues. V dropped 5 bases and J dropped 6; count of bases not matched to a gene: 4. Combining the CDR3 with reference TRBV7-9 and TRBJ2-7 gives the whole variable domain DTGVSQNPRHKITKRGQNVTFRCDPISEHNRLYWYRQTLGQGPEFLTYFQNEAQLEKSRLLSDRFSAERPKGSFSTLEIQRTEQGDSAMYLCASSREDAEQYFGPGTRLTVT.

The rearrangement uses TRBV28 and TRBJ2-2; no clear D gene. Between the trimmed V and J ends, which lost 5 bases and 1 base, there was a span of 11 bases. Germline assignment: CDR1 MDHEN and CDR2 SYDVKM. The CDR3 has 15 amino acids. The CDR3 DNA reads as TGTGCCAGCAGTAAACAGAGGAGGAACACCGGGGAGCTGTTTTTT. Protein: CASSKQRRNTGELFF.

The chain uses TRBV5-8 and TRBJ1-1, with D tentatively TRBD1 (5 bases). The CDR3 spans 14 residues. Germline CDR1 SGHTS, CDR2 YDEGEE. Trimming pared 0 bases from V and 11 bases from J, leaving 17 bases between. The CDR3 DNA is TGTGCCAGCAGCTTGGATCCCCCCACAGGAGCGGCTTTCTTT. It translates to CASSLDPPTGAAFF.

The V and J genes are TRBV5-4 and TRBJ1-4; no reliable D call. Germline V lookup: CDR1 SGHNT, CDR2 YYREEE (reference sequence). V was pared by 0 bases and J by 3 bases, with 9 bases between. CDR3 length: 15 amino acids. The CDR3 region is CASSLAGTSNEKLFF. The CDR3 region has the DNA TGTGCCAGCAGCTTGGCCGGAACATCTAATGAAAAACTGTTTTTT.

The J gene is TRBJ1-5, the V gene TRBV6-5; perhaps TRBD1 as D (6 bases). The V and J ends lost 6 bases and 4 bases respectively, with 13 bases between them. Germline V gene data show CDR1 as MNHEY and CDR2 as SVGAGI. The CDR3 runs to 14 residues. Here the CDR3 reads CASRIQGTNQPQHF. The DNA of the CDR3 is TGTGCCAGCAGGATCCAGGGGACGAATCAGCCCCAGCATTTT.

In its sample, this clone was seen once. This rearrangement joins TRBV27 to TRBJ2-1; 9 bases are a match to TRBD2. V trimming: 5 bases; J trimming: 0 bases; junction bases outside the gene matches: 5. Per germline, CDR1 MNHEY and CDR2 SMNVEV (reference sequence). CDR3 length: 16 amino acids. The DNA of the CDR3 is TGTGCCAGCAGTGAGCGGGGGGTCCCCTCCTACAATGAGCAGTTCTTC. Encoded protein: CASSERGVPSYNEQFF.

V is TRBV6-6 and J is TRBJ1-1; perhaps TRBD1 as D (5 bases). Trimming pared 0 bases from V and 2 bases from J, leaving 10 bases between. The CDR3 spans 15 residues. Germline V CDR1 and CDR2: MNHNY, SVGAGI (reference sequence). CDR3 sequence reads: CASSYSYRDNTEAFF. The CDR3 DNA follows: TGTGCCAGCAGTTACTCGTACCGGGACAACACTGAAGCTTTCTTT.

The V call is TRBV7-2, the J call TRBJ2-3; D could derive from TRBD1 or TRBD2 (6 bases each). Trimming removed 1 base at V and 1 base at J, with 15 bases between. Germline V gene data show CDR1 as SGHTA and CDR2 as FQGNSA. The CDR3 has 17 residues. The CDR3 sequence: CASSLVGGFSGTDTQYF. CDR3 DNA: TGTGCCAGCAGCTTAGTGGGGGGCTTCTCTGGCACAGATACGCAGTATTTT. The whole variable domain, remainder taken from reference TRBV7-2 and TRBJ2-3, is GAGVSQSPSNKVTEKGKDVELRCDPISGHTALYWYRQSLGQGLEFLIYFQGNSAPDKSGLPSDRFSAERTGGSVSTLTIQRTQQEDSAVYLCASSLVGGFSGTDTQYFGPGTRLTVL.

DNA of the CDR3: TGTGCCAGCAGTCCCACAATAGGGGTTGGCAACTATGGCTACACCTTC. It is translated as CASSPTIGVGNYGYTF. The chain uses TRBV28 and TRBJ1-2, with D tentatively TRBD1 (5 bases). The CDR3 totals 16 residues. The germline V gene encodes CDR1 MDHEN and CDR2 SYDVKM. V shed 5 bases and J shed 2 bases, with 18 bases lying between them.

This clone came up once. The chain links TRBV20-1 to TRBJ1-5; D gene ambiguous. V lost 3 bases, J lost 12 bases, and 12 bases lay in between. There are 11 residues in the CDR3. The V gene's germline CDR1 is DFQATT and CDR2 SNEGSKA (reference sequence). The CDR3 nucleotides are TGCAGTGCTAGGGGCCAGGAATTCCAGCATTTT. Amino acids: CSARGQEFQHF.